This TCR beta chain was found in a study of OX40 agonist ivuxolimab in advanced cancers. Study background: Males comprised 75% to 90% of the group, whose mean age was 60 years (range roughly 20 to 85).

Sequencing used immunoSEQ multiplex PCR; TCRdb keeps in-frame clones, though not all of them. Here the sample spans about 74,000 clones, around 83% being singletons. CDR3 length: 16 residues. V was pared by 0 bases and J by 7 bases, with 16 bases between. Germline assignment: CDR1 SGHAT and CDR2 FQNNGV. This clone was found once. The sampling schedule covered blood at baseline, cycle 4 day 1, and cycle 7 day 1. This chain joins TRBV11-2 and TRBJ1-5, with TRBD1 as a possible D gene (5 bases). This TCR derives from an adult with an advanced solid tumor such as melanoma, head and neck, liver or kidney cancer. The input for sequencing was CD4+ or CD8+ T cells sorted from blood, taken in a trial of the OX40 agonist ivuxolimab. CDR3 amino acids: CASSLDSGGKGQPQHF. The CDR3 DNA reads TGTGCCAGCAGCTTAGATTCGGGAGGGAAGGGGCAGCCCCAGCATTTT.